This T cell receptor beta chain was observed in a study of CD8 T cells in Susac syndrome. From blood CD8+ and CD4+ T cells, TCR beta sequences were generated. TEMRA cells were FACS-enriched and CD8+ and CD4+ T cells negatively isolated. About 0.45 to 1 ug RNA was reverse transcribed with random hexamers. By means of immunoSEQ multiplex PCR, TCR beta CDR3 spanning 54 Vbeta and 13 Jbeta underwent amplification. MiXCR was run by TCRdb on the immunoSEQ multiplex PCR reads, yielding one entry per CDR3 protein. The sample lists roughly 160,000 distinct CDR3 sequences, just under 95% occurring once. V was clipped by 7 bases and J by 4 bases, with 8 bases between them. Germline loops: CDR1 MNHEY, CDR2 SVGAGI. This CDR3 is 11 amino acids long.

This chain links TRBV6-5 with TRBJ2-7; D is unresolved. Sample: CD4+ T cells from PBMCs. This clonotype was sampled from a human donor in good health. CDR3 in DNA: TGTGCCAGCACCAACGGGTACGAGCAGTACTTC. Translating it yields CASTNGYEQYF.